This T cell receptor (beta chain) was found in a study of T cell changes during pregnancy in multiple sclerosis (dated by TCRdb to between 2018 and 2021). Background for the entire study: Changes in the T cell repertoire over the course of pregnancy were examined in this study in women with multiple sclerosis.

The method behind the library was the immunoSEQ multiplex PCR assay. This is the immuneACCESS table as TCRdb keeps it, with only in-frame sequences that have V and J called. A part of the clones is gone; compared with another copy, unresolved V genes explain less than half, and the rest is unexplained. Recorded for this sample are almost 40,000 clones; over 80% of them occurred a single time. The top ten hold roughly 0.37% of the sample. Remarks on this clone: This receptor's antigen is unknown. There are no base qualities to consult, and no much larger clone falls within one base.

The germline ends are 11 bases apart after V is trimmed by 4 bases and J by 4 bases. The germline V gene sets CDR1 to SQVTM and CDR2 to ANQGSEA. The CDR3 numbers 13 residues from cysteine through phenylalanine. Only the CDR3 DNA is retained, 39 bases long and in frame from the first base. The clonotype comes from a female donor in good health, enrolled as a control in a pregnancy study. Here the chain combines TRBV29-1 and TRBJ1-3; perhaps TRBD1 is the D gene, with 5 bases matching. This sample comprised CD4+ T cells from peripheral blood mononuclear cells, obtained in the third trimester of pregnancy. Here is the DNA: TGCAGCGTTGCTCAGGGTGGAGGAAACACCATATATTTT. Translated, it reads CSVAQGGGNTIYF.